This T cell receptor (beta chain) was profiled in a study of cytomegalovirus exposure and HLA in healthy donors. Regarding the study as a whole: CMV antigen specificity of a few CMV-associated chains was confirmed in vitro.

Points on this clone: Antigen specificity is unknown.

Separation from the roughly 690-subject first cohort characterized the 120-subject validation cohort, to which the donors belonged. The table came from immunoSEQ multiplex PCR; TCRdb's copy has only in-frame clones and leaves some out. The sample holds 230,000 or so clones, approximately 86% seen once. The CDR3 totals 15 residues. Trimming left V 6 bases short and J 11 bases short, with 26 bases between. CDR1 is SNHLY, CDR2 FYNNEI, per germline. V is TRBV2 and J is TRBJ2-7; D possibly corresponds to TRBD1 (6 bases). The sequence came from a woman under 30 in good health and CMV-seronegative. Sequenced: PBMCs. CDR3 amino acids: CASRPPDRLSLGKYF. The DNA for the CDR3 is TGTGCCAGCAGACCACCGGACAGACTCTCCCTCGGAAAGTACTTC. Looking up the rest from reference TRBV2 and TRBJ2-7 gives the full variable domain: EPEVTQTPSHQVTQMGQEVILRCVPISNHLYFYWYRQILGQKVEFLVSFYNNEISEKSEIFDDQFSVERPDGSNFTLKIRSTKLEDSAMYFCASRPPDRLSLGKYFGPGTRLTVT.